This passage covers 8 T cell receptor beta chains from one sample sequenced in a study of early T cells in non-severe SARS-CoV-2 infection. TCRdb re-derived calls from the 5' RACE reads in MiXCR, one entry per CDR3 protein. This table holds fewer than 45,000 distinct CDR3 sequences, more than 8% found once. Specimen: whole blood. These receptors were taken from an adult who was a healthcare worker with PCR-confirmed SARS-CoV-2 infection or an uninfected control (not recorded which).

This clonotype is medium-sized by share. The chain recombines TRBV7-9 with TRBJ2-5; maybe TRBD2 (6 bases). Germline V CDR1 and CDR2: SEHNR, FQNEAQ (reference sequence). Trimming pared 0 bases from V and 2 bases from J, leaving 10 bases between. This CDR3 comprises 15 residues. CDR3: CASSLAGRGQETQYF. As DNA, the CDR3 is TGTGCCAGCAGCTTAGCAGGGCGGGGACAAGAGACCCAGTACTTC.

At least ten counts were recorded for this clonotype. The J gene is TRBJ2-5, the V gene TRBV29-1; 11 bases line up with TRBD2. Trimming removed 3 bases from V and 5 bases from J; junction bases left unmatched: 8. Germline V gene sequence: CDR1 SQVTM, CDR2 ANQGSEA. This CDR3 has 15 amino acids. This CDR3 is CSVDSSGGKRETQYF. DNA for the CDR3: TGCAGCGTTGACTCTAGCGGGGGGAAAAGGGAGACCCAGTACTTC.

This clonotype was recorded many times. The V gene is TRBV28, the J gene TRBJ1-1; no clear D. Trimming pared 3 bases from V and 1 base from J, leaving 9 bases between. CDR1 is MDHEN, CDR2 SYDVKM, per germline. The CDR3 contains 14 residues. In DNA form, the CDR3 reads TGTGCCAGCAGTTTTGTGGGAGCGAACACTGAAGCTTTCTTT. As protein: CASSFVGANTEAFF.

This clonotype came up many times. V and J are TRBV3-1 and TRBJ1-2; D is uncertain. The V end lost 8 bases, the J end lost 2 bases, and 12 bases lay between the germline ends. Germline V gene sequence: CDR1 LGHDT, CDR2 YNNKEL (reference sequence). The CDR3 runs to 13 residues. The CDR3 DNA is TGTGCCAGCGGCGGTGTCATGAACTATGGCTACACCTTC. Translation gives CASGGVMNYGYTF.

The gene calls are TRBV28 and TRBJ2-4, with no clear D. Germline V lookup: CDR1 MDHEN, CDR2 SYDVKM. The CDR3 has 16 residues. Trimming left V 5 bases short and J 0 bases short, with 14 bases between. In DNA form, the CDR3 reads TGTGCCAGCAGTCGCCGGGTGCCTCTAGCCAAAAACATTCAGTACTTC. It translates to CASSRRVPLAKNIQYF.

The rearrangement links TRBV6-6 to TRBJ2-1, with 7 positions matching TRBD2. The V gene's germline CDR1 is MNHNY and CDR2 SVGAGI (reference sequence). This CDR3 is built from 14 residues. V lost 8 bases, J lost 9 bases, and 13 bases stayed unmatched. CDR3 bases: TGTGCCAGCCGTAGCTCGGGGGACTACGGTGAGCAGTTCTTC. This encodes CASRSSGDYGEQFF.

This clonotype occurred a few times. This chain connects TRBV29-1 to TRBJ2-5, with D uncertain. Trimming pared 7 bases from V and 2 bases from J, leaving 11 bases between. The CDR3 is 12 residues long. Germline CDR1 reads SQVTM; CDR2 reads ANQGSEA. The DNA of the CDR3 is TGCAGCGCGAACCTGGTGCAAGAGACCCAGTACTTC. Translating it yields CSANLVQETQYF.

The V call is TRBV5-1, the J call TRBJ1-1; D is uncertain. This CDR3 is 13 amino acids long. Germline CDR1 SGHRS, CDR2 YFSETQ. Trimming removed 1 base at V and 4 bases at J, with 8 bases between. CDR3 bases: TGCGCCAGCAGCTTGTACACGTCCACTGAAGCTTTCTTT. Translating gives CASSLYTSTEAFF. The full variable domain, rest sourced from reference TRBV5-1 and TRBJ1-1, is KAGVTQTPRYLIKTRGQQVTLSCSPISGHRSVSWYQQTPGQGLQFLFEYFSETQRNKGNFPGRFSGRQFSNSRSEMNVSTLELGDSALYLCASSLYTSTEAFFGQGTRLTVV.